This T cell receptor beta chain was documented in a study of a mutant IDH1 vaccine in newly diagnosed glioma. Regarding the study as a whole: The authors found pseudoprogression apparently unrelated to changes in top peripheral T cell clonotypes.

As concerns this clone: No antigen is known for it.

Data came from immunoSEQ multiplex PCR; TCRdb stores just in-frame clones and leaves some out. The table has 23,000 or so clones, about 92% seen once; the top ten hold 1% to 1.5%. The time point is: baseline, week 1 (first vaccination visit). Treatment defined: pre-vaccination baseline after standard-of-care therapy. Donor diagnoses consisted of new WHO grade 3 or 4 IDH1-mutant, ATRX-lost astrocytomas. The TCR sequence derives from a man between 40 and 49 years old with glioma. The input for sequencing was PBMCs, taken from a glioma patient treated with radiotherapy, temozolomide or both.

In DNA, the CDR3 is TGCAGCGTGGAACAGGGTTACGAGCAGTACTTC. Translating it yields CSVEQGYEQYF. This chain connects TRBV29-1 to TRBJ2-7, with a possible D match to TRBD1 (6 bases). The CDR3 runs 11 residues. From germline, CDR1 is SQVTM and CDR2 ANQGSEA. V was shortened by 6 bases and J by 4 bases, with 10 bases between the two germline ends.